The next 12 T cell receptor beta chains were all read from a single sample in a study of T-cell memory formation after mild COVID-19. A single record per CDR3 protein comes from TCRdb applying MiXCR to the 5' RACE reads. Here the sample spans approximately 50,000 distinct CDR3 sequences, approximately 9.1% being singletons. The sequenced sample was PBMCs or a T cell subset sorted from them (not recorded which). These receptors were collected from an adult woman who had mild COVID-19 (a few samples of this study predate the infection). Cell type and time point are not known.

This clonotype was recorded many times. The chain recombines TRBV9 with TRBJ2-5; D uncertain. Trimming shortened V by 0 bases and J by 4 bases, and 10 bases separated the two germline ends. The germline gives CDR1 SGDLS, CDR2 YYNGEE. The CDR3 consists of 14 residues. CDR3 sequence (DNA): TGTGCCAGCAGCGTAGCTCAGGCCGGAGAGACCCAGTACTTC. Encoded protein: CASSVAQAGETQYF.

The chain recombines TRBV6-2 or TRBV6-3 with TRBJ2-3; 9 positions match TRBD1. The V and J ends lost 7 bases and 11 bases, in that order; junction bases with no gene match: 7. The CDR3 runs 12 residues. Germline values: CDR1 MNHEY, CDR2 SVGEGT. This CDR3 is CASNTGGLRQYF. Here the CDR3 DNA reads TGTGCCAGCAACACAGGGGGCTTGAGGCAGTATTTT.

The genes are TRBV7-8 and TRBJ1-1; tentative D call: TRBD1 (5 bases). Trimming removed 1 base at V and 5 bases at J, with 8 bases between. From germline, CDR1 is SGHVS and CDR2 FQNEAQ. There are 13 residues in the CDR3. The CDR3 DNA reads TGTGCCAGCAGCTTAGGGGGCGCAACTGAAGCTTTCTTT. Its protein is CASSLGGATEAFF.

This clonotype was counted a few times. This chain joins TRBV6-2 or TRBV6-3 and TRBJ2-7; 10 nucleotides align to TRBD2. This CDR3 region has 15 residues. Germline trimming cut 0 bases from V and 5 bases from J; bases unmatched to any gene: 4. Germline V gene lookup returns CDR1 MNHEY and CDR2 SVGEGT. The CDR3 DNA is TGTGCCAGCAGTTACTCGGCTAGCGGGAGTCACGAGCAGTACTTC. It yields the protein CASSYSASGSHEQYF.

This clonotype turned up a few times. The chain has TRBV7-2 and TRBJ2-1; 8 bases match TRBD2. This CDR3 has 16 residues. The J segment lost 7 bases and the V segment lost 1 base, leaving 9 bases of the junction unmatched. CDR1 is SGHTA, CDR2 FQGNSA, per germline. The CDR3 loop reads CASSLESGLGRNEQFF. CDR3 bases: TGTGCCAGCAGCTTAGAATCGGGACTAGGTCGTAATGAGCAGTTCTTC.

This chain connects TRBV20-1 to TRBJ1-2; D is ambiguous. CDR1 and CDR2 (germline): DFQATT, SNEGSKA (reference sequence). The V and J ends lost 0 bases and 4 bases respectively, with 12 bases between them. The CDR3 is 14 residues long. The CDR3 loop is CSARDGSGSYGYTF. The CDR3 nucleotides read TGCAGTGCTAGAGATGGGTCGGGAAGCTATGGCTACACCTTC.

This clonotype was detected only a few times. The V call is TRBV12-3 or TRBV12-4, the J call TRBJ1-1; the D gene is possibly TRBD1 (6 bases). V gave up 5 bases and J gave up 4 bases, with 17 bases separating them. CDR3 length: 15 amino acids. The CDR3 coding sequence is TGTGCCAGCAGTCCAGCTAACAGGGTGGCCACTGAAGCTTTCTTT. Translation gives CASSPANRVATEAFF.

This clonotype was counted between two and nine times. Here the CDR3 DNA reads TGTGCCAGCCGAGATCAGGGGGGGTCAGATACGCAGTATTTT. Amino acids: CASRDQGGSDTQYF. The J gene is TRBJ2-3, the V gene TRBV28; either TRBD1 or TRBD2 may fit D (7 bases each). This CDR3 is built from 14 residues. CDR1 and CDR2 (germline): MDHEN, SYDVKM. The V end was cut by 8 bases, the J end by 4 bases, with 16 bases between.

The rearrangement uses TRBV7-2 and TRBJ2-5; no firm D call. V lost 2 bases, J lost 0 bases, and 10 bases lay in between. The CDR3 runs to 15 residues. CDR1 and CDR2 (germline): SGHTA, FQGNSA. The CDR3 here is CASSLFGGNQETQYF. As DNA, the CDR3 is TGTGCCAGCAGCTTATTCGGTGGGAACCAAGAGACCCAGTACTTC.

This clonotype was seen a few times. This chain connects TRBV6-5 to TRBJ1-5; 10 positions agree with TRBD1. This CDR3 contains 17 residues. Per the germline V gene, CDR1 is MNHEY and CDR2 is SVGAGI. V shed 6 bases and J 0 bases; nucleotides not matched to a gene: 8. Here the CDR3 DNA reads TGTGCCAGCAGGTCCGGGACAGGGGTTTCTAGCAATCAGCCCCAGCATTTT. As protein: CASRSGTGVSSNQPQHF.

V is TRBV5-8 and J is TRBJ2-1; 7 nucleotides align to TRBD1. CDR1 SGHTS and CDR2 YDEGEE come from the germline V gene. Germline trimming cut 2 bases from V and 6 bases from J; bases unmatched to any gene: 11. The CDR3 sequence is 16 residues long. The CDR3 loop reads CASSLKGAWSANEQFF. The CDR3 coding sequence is TGTGCCAGCAGCTTAAAGGGGGCATGGTCGGCCAATGAGCAGTTCTTC.

The table lists this clonotype with a few counts. The chain links TRBV29-1 to TRBJ2-3; D gene ambiguous. The V gene lost 6 bases and the J gene lost 6 bases, with 10 bases spanning the gap. The germline CDR1 and CDR2 sequences are SQVTM and ANQGSEA. The CDR3 runs 11 residues. The CDR3 loop reads CSVLLGDTQYF. In DNA form, the CDR3 reads TGCAGCGTGCTGCTGGGGGATACGCAGTATTTT.